The subject of this entry is one T cell receptor (beta chain). This sample was included in a study of blood T cell repertoires in COVID-19. In the original workflow: Reference gene primers were amplified, and this amplification served to estimate nucleated cell counts. Data came from immunoSEQ multiplex PCR; TCRdb stores just in-frame clones and leaves some out. The V and J calls and clone size are taken from that table; D and trimming were inferred from the DNA. The profile shows some 140,000 clones, around 85% of them singletons. Deletions cut 4 bases from V and 6 bases from J, with 13 bases between. CDR1 and CDR2 from the germline V gene are MNHEY and SVGAGI. There are 13 residues in the CDR3.

This sequence joins TRBV6-5 and TRBJ2-7; maybe TRBD1 (5 bases). Sequencing was performed on peripheral blood. The TCR sequence derives from a man in his 60s with COVID-19, enrolled during active disease. The DNA for the CDR3 is TGTGCCAGCAGTTTAGGTCCAAGGGGCGAGCAGTACTTC. Amino acid sequence: CASSLGPRGEQYF.